The 17 T cell receptor beta chains in this list originate from one sample, sequenced in a study of blood T cell repertoires in COVID-19. Some clones are missing from TCRdb's copy, which holds only in-frame ones; the method was immunoSEQ multiplex PCR. Of 150,000 to 180,000 clones detected, approximately 80% appear once; the ten largest clones hold around 10%. The sample taken for sequencing was peripheral blood. The receptors come from an older woman with COVID-19, enrolled during active disease.

J is TRBJ2-2 and V is TRBV14; TRBD1 agrees at 8 bases. V was clipped by 3 bases and J by 5 bases; unmatched bases: 8. From germline, CDR1 is SGHDN and CDR2 FVKESK. The length of the CDR3 is 16 residues. CDR3 residues: CASSQVTGVGTGELFF. The CDR3 DNA sequence: TGTGCCAGCAGCCAGGTGACAGGGGTCGGGACCGGGGAGCTGTTTTTT.

In this sample, this clone turned up many times. The rearrangement uses TRBV7-6 and TRBJ2-2; 10 bases agree with TRBD1. V shed 5 bases and J 6 bases; nucleotides not matched to a gene: 6. This CDR3 is built from 15 residues. The V gene's germline CDR1 is SGHVS and CDR2 FNYEAQ. DNA for the CDR3: TGTGCCAGCAGCCCTGGACAGGGGGTGGCCGGGGAGCTGTTTTTT. This codes for CASSPGQGVAGELFF. Drawing the rest from reference TRBV7-6 and TRBJ2-2, the complete variable domain is GAGVSQSPRYKVTKRGQDVALRCDPISGHVSLYWYRQALGQGPEFLTYFNYEAQQDKSGLPNDRFSAERPEGSISTLTIQRTEQRDSAMYRCASSPGQGVAGELFFGEGSRLTVL.

This clone was picked up a small number of times. The genes are TRBV5-1 and TRBJ2-7, with D possibly TRBD1 on 6 matching bases. Germline loops: CDR1 SGHRS, CDR2 YFSETQ. This CDR3 is 14 amino acids long. Trimming removed 0 bases at V and 2 bases at J, with 9 bases between. CDR3 sequence reads: CASSLAPGAYEQYV. The CDR3 DNA follows: TGCGCCAGCAGCTTGGCGCCAGGGGCCTACGAGCAGTACGTC.

The gene calls are TRBV19 and TRBJ1-3, with D maybe TRBD1 (6 bases). V lost 4 bases, J lost 0 bases, and 10 bases lay in between. Germline CDR1 is LNHDA and CDR2 is SQIVND (reference sequence). The CDR3 covers 15 residues. The CDR3 sequence: CASSKTGLSGNTIYF. In nucleotides, the CDR3 is TGTGCCAGTAGTAAGACAGGACTCTCTGGAAACACCATATATTTT.

The gene calls are TRBV9 and TRBJ2-3; TRBD1 might be the D (6 bases). The germline V and J ends were trimmed by 0 bases and 12 bases, with 17 bases remaining between them. Per germline, CDR1 SGDLS and CDR2 YYNGEE. The CDR3 length is 14 residues. CDR3 residues: CASSVVSGALSQYF. The CDR3 bases are TGTGCCAGCAGCGTAGTTTCAGGGGCATTATCACAGTATTTT.

This clone was seen only a few times. The chain combines TRBV9 with TRBJ1-2; D gene ambiguous. The CDR3 runs 18 residues. The germline V and J ends were trimmed by 0 bases and 0 bases, with 18 bases remaining between them. Germline assignment: CDR1 SGDLS and CDR2 YYNGEE. CDR3 sequence (DNA): TGTGCCAGCAGCGTAGGTTCCGGAGGGATGAGGACTAACTATGGCTACACCTTC. Translating it yields CASSVGSGGMRTNYGYTF.

The rearrangement joins TRBV3-1 (or the pseudogene TRBV3-2) to TRBJ1-2, with TRBD1 matching 9 bases. This CDR3 has 15 residues. Per germline, CDR1 LGHDT and CDR2 YNNKEL (reference sequence). The J segment lost 3 bases and the V segment lost 7 bases, leaving 9 bases of the junction unmatched. Here the CDR3 DNA reads TGTGCCAGCACCCGAGGGGACAGGGCCCACTATGGCTACACCTTC. It encodes CASTRGDRAHYGYTF.

The CDR3 sequence: CAISESELEAFF. CDR3 in DNA: TGTGCCATCAGTGAGTCGGAGTTGGAAGCTTTCTTT. This chain links TRBV10-3 with TRBJ1-1, with D unclear. The V end lost 0 bases, the J end lost 8 bases, and 7 bases lay between the germline ends. CDR1 and CDR2 from the germline V gene are ENHRY and SYGVKD. The CDR3 runs 12 residues.

The V and J genes are TRBV19 and TRBJ2-1; D possibly corresponds to TRBD1 (5 bases). The CDR3 spans 12 residues. Germline assignment: CDR1 LNHDA and CDR2 SQIVND (reference sequence). Trimming shortened V by 6 bases and J by 10 bases, and 13 bases separated the two germline ends. DNA of the CDR3: TGTGCCAGTAGGGGGCAATATGGGGAGCAGTTCTTC. This translates into CASRGQYGEQFF.

The V gene is TRBV30, the J gene TRBJ1-2; unclear D gene. This CDR3 spans 13 amino acids. The ends were cut back, 3 bases at V and 2 bases at J, with 10 bases in the middle. From germline, CDR1 is GTSNPN and CDR2 SVGIG (reference sequence). CDR3 sequence: CAWSPGRNYGYTF. The CDR3 DNA sequence: TGTGCCTGGAGCCCTGGGAGGAACTATGGCTACACCTTC.

This clone was detected only a few times. This chain connects TRBV6-6 to TRBJ2-7; TRBD2 is a possible D gene (5 bases). The V gene lost 0 bases and the J gene lost 4 bases, with 7 bases spanning the gap. The CDR3 runs 13 residues. Per the germline V gene, CDR1 is MNHNY and CDR2 is SVGAGI (reference sequence). The CDR3 nucleotides are TGTGCCAGCAGTTACTCGGGGAGTTACGAGCAGTACTTC. Translated: CASSYSGSYEQYF.

This clone was observed once. The chain links TRBV20-1 to TRBJ2-2; 10 bases map to TRBD1. The CDR3 loop spans 15 amino acids. The germline CDR1 and CDR2 sequences are DFQATT and SNEGSKA (reference sequence). Trimming removed 3 bases from V and 5 bases from J; junction bases left unmatched: 6. The DNA of the CDR3 is TGCAGTGCTAGTAGACAGGGGGCGGGGACCGGGGAGCTGTTTTTT. Translating it yields CSASRQGAGTGELFF.

V and J are TRBV7-2 and TRBJ1-3, with TRBD1 matching over 8 bases. After removal of 1 base from V and 4 bases from J, the junction contained 6 bases not matched to a gene. Germline-derived CDR1 and CDR2 are SGHTA and FQGNSA. The length of the CDR3 is 16 residues. The CDR3 protein is CASSLVQGAVGNTIYF. CDR3 DNA sequence: TGTGCCAGCAGCTTAGTGCAGGGGGCGGTAGGAAACACCATATATTTT. Looking up the rest from reference TRBV7-2 and TRBJ1-3 gives the full variable domain: GAGVSQSPSNKVTEKGKDVELRCDPISGHTALYWYRQSLGQGLEFLIYFQGNSAPDKSGLPSDRFSAERTGGSVSTLTIQRTQQEDSAVYLCASSLVQGAVGNTIYFGEGSWLTVV.

The V call is TRBV12-3 or TRBV12-4, the J call TRBJ1-2; TRBD1 matches at 8 bases. This CDR3 region has 13 residues. V was clipped by 6 bases and J by 8 bases; unmatched bases: 8. As DNA, the CDR3 is TGTGCCAGCAGCCAAGACAGGGGTTTCGGCTACACCTTC. Its protein is CASSQDRGFGYTF.

The chain is built from TRBV10-1 and TRBJ2-3; 10 bases are shared with TRBD2. The germline gives CDR1 WNHNN, CDR2 SYGVQD (reference sequence). The CDR3 runs 21 residues. V shed 4 bases, J shed 0 bases, and the junction held 19 bases outside the gene matches. CDR3 sequence reads: CASSGPRAGGDSGGSTDTQYF. The CDR3 DNA is TGCGCCAGCAGTGGCCCTCGTGCAGGCGGAGATAGCGGGGGGAGCACAGATACGCAGTATTTT.

The gene calls are TRBV11-2 and TRBJ1-1; 8 positions match TRBD1. Germline V gives CDR1 SGHAT, CDR2 FQNNGV. The CDR3 sequence is 14 residues long. Trimming took 5 bases from V and 1 from J; bases not matched to a gene: 3. CDR3 DNA: TGTGCCAGCAGCCGGGACAGGAGGAACACTGAAGCTTTCTTT. Its protein product is CASSRDRRNTEAFF.

The J gene is TRBJ1-1, the V gene TRBV19, with a weak D call TRBD1 (6 bases). Germline CDR1 reads LNHDA; CDR2 reads SQIVND (reference sequence). The V gene lost 3 bases and the J gene lost 1 base, with 9 bases spanning the gap. The CDR3 contains 14 residues. The CDR3 DNA follows: TGTGCCAGTAGTATCATGACAGGGAACACTGAAGCTTTCTTT. It translates to CASSIMTGNTEAFF.